This TCR beta chain derives from a study of T-cell reconstitution after alpha-beta-depleted transplantation in children. Germline CDR1 and CDR2: DFQATT and SNEGSKA (reference sequence). V lost 5 bases and J lost 4; bases outside the gene matches: 11. CDR3 length equals 16 residues. The TCRbeta library incorporated unique molecular identifiers. Via MiXCR, TCRdb re-called the PCR reads, giving one row per CDR3 protein. The sample has approximately 83,000 distinct CDR3 sequences, 12% seen once. This clonotype was counted many times. The material was PBMCs from the stem cell graft donor, obtained from the stem cell graft. The J gene is TRBJ1-2, the V gene TRBV20-1, with 12 bases lining up with TRBD1. This TCR came from a human donor who donated a stem cell graft to a child with inherited bone marrow failure. CDR3 in amino acids: CSAGPGTGGAGYGYTF. The CDR3 DNA is TGCAGTGCTGGACCCGGGACAGGGGGCGCGGGCTATGGCTACACCTTC.